This TCR beta chain is drawn from a study of cytomegalovirus exposure and HLA in healthy donors. In the PCR, 60 Vbeta and 13 Jbeta primers were used. The protocol was immunoSEQ multiplex PCR, while the TCRdb copy is restricted to in-frame clones and leaves out a portion. Its listing shows around 110,000 clones. Likely unrecorded immune exposures existed in these nominally healthy donors. V was clipped by 7 bases and J by 0 bases, with 12 bases between them. The CDR3 totals 14 residues. The germline gives CDR1 LNHDA, CDR2 SQIVND (reference sequence). The sequenced material came from PBMCs. The chain has TRBV19 and TRBJ1-2; D unresolved. This receptor was taken from a man under 40 in good health and CMV-seronegative. The CDR3 loop is CASTSRRANYGYTF. As DNA, the CDR3 is TGTGCCAGTACCTCGAGGAGGGCTAACTATGGCTACACCTTC.